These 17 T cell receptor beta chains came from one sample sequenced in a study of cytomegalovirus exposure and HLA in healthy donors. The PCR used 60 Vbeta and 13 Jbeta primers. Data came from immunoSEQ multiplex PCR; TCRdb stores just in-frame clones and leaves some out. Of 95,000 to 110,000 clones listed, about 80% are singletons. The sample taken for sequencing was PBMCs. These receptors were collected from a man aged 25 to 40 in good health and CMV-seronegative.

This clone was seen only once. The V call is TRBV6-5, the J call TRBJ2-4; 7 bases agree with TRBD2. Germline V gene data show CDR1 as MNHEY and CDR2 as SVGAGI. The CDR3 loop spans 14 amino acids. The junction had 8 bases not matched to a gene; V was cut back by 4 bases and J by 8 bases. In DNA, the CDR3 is TGTGCCAGCAGTTTATCCCGGGGGAGGGACATTCAGTACTTC. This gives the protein CASSLSRGRDIQYF.

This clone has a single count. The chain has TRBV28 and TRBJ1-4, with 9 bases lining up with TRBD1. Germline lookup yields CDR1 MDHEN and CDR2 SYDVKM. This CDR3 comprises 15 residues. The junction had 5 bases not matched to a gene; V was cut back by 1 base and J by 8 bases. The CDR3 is CASSLFGTGREKLFF. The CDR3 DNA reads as TGTGCCAGCAGTTTATTTGGGACAGGGCGGGAAAAACTGTTTTTT.

The CDR3 spells CSVEDGTSGYNEQFF. DNA of the CDR3: TGCAGCGTTGAAGACGGGACTAGCGGATACAATGAGCAGTTCTTC. This sequence joins TRBV29-1 and TRBJ2-1, with 11 bases lining up with TRBD2. The V and J ends lost 0 bases and 4 bases, in that order; junction bases with no gene match: 2. The CDR3 spans 15 residues. Germline V CDR1 and CDR2: SQVTM, ANQGSEA.

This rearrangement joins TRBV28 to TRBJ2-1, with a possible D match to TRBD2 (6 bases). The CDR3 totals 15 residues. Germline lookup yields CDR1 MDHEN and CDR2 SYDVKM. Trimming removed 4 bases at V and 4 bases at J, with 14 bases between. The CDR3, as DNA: TGTGCCAGCAGTTCTTGGGCTGGGGGGTACAATGAGCAGTTCTTC. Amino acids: CASSSWAGGYNEQFF.

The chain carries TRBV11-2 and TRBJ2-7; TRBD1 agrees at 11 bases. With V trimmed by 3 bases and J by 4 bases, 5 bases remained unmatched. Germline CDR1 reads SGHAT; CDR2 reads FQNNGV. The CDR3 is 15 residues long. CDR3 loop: CASSFGQGAFYEQYF. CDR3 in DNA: TGTGCCAGCAGCTTTGGACAGGGGGCCTTTTACGAGCAGTACTTC. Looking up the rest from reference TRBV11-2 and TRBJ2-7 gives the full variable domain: EAGVAQSPRYKIIEKRQSVAFWCNPISGHATLYWYQQILGQGPKLLIQFQNNGVVDDSQLPKDRFSAERLKGVDSTLKIQPAKLEDSAVYLCASSFGQGAFYEQYFGPGTRLTVT.

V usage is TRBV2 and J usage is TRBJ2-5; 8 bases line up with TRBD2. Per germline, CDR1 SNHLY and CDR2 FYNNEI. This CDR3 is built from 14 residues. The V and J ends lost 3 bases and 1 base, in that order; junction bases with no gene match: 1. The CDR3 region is CASSDRGGQETQYF. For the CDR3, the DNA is TGTGCCAGCAGTGATCGGGGGGGCCAAGAGACCCAGTACTTC.

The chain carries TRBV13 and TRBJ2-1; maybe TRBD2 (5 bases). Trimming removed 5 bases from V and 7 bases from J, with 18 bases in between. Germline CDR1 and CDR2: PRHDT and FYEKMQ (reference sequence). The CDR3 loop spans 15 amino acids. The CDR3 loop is CASSHDGELLNEQFF. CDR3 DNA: TGTGCCAGCAGCCACGATGGGGAGCTTTTGAATGAGCAGTTCTTC. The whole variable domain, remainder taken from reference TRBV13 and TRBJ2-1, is AAGVIQSPRHLIKEKRETATLKCYPIPRHDTVYWYQQGPGQDPQFLISFYEKMQSDKGSIPDRFSAQQFSDYHSELNMSSLELGDSALYFCASSHDGELLNEQFFGPGTRLTVL.

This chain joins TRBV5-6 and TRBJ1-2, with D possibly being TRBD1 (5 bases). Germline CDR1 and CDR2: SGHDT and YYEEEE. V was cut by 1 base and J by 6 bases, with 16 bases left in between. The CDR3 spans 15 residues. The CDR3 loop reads CASSLFGQGYNGYTF. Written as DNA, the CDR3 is TGTGCCAGCAGCTTGTTCGGCCAGGGATATAATGGCTACACCTTC. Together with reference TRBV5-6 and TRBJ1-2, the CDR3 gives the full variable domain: DAGVTQSPTHLIKTRGQQVTLRCSPKSGHDTVSWYQQALGQGPQFIFQYYEEEERQRGNFPDRFSGHQFPNYSSELNVNALLLGDSALYLCASSLFGQGYNGYTFGSGTRLTVV.

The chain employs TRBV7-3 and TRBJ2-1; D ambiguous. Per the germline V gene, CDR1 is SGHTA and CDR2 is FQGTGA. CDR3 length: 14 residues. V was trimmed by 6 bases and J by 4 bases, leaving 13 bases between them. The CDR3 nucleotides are TGTGCCAGCAGTGACTCATCGAGATACAATGAGCAGTTCTTC. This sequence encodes CASSDSSRYNEQFF.

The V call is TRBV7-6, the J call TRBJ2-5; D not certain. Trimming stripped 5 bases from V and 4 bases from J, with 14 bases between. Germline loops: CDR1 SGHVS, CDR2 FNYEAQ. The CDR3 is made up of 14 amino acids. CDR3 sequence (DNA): TGTGCCAGCAGCCTTGACACCGCCCGAGAGACCCAGTACTTC. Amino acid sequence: CASSLDTARETQYF.

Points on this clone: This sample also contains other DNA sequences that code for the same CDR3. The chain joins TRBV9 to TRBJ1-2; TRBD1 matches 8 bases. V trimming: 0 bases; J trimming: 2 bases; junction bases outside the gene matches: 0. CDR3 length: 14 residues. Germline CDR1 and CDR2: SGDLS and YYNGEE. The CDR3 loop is CASSVGQGNYGYTF. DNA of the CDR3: TGTGCCAGCAGCGTAGGACAGGGGAACTATGGCTACACCTTC.

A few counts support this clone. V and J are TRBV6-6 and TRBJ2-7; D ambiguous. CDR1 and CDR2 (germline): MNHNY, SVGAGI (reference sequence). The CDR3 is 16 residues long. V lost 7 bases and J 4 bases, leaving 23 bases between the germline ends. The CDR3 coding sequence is TGTGCCAGCATTTTTTTCAAGCAGAAGGCGGCATACGAGCAGTACTTC. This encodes CASIFFKQKAAYEQYF.

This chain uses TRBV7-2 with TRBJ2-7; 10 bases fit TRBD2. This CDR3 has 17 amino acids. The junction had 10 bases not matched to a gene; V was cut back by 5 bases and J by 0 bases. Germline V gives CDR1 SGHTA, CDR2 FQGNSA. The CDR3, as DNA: TGTGCCAGCAGCCCGTGGCTAGCGGGGGTTTACTCCTACGAGCAGTACTTC. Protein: CASSPWLAGVYSYEQYF.

Here the CDR3 reads CASTETTNEKLFF. CDR3 in DNA: TGTGCCAGCACAGAAACAACTAATGAAAAACTGTTTTTT. The chain carries TRBV2 and TRBJ1-4, with no clear D. Deletions cut 7 bases from V and 0 bases from J, with 6 bases between. The V gene's germline CDR1 is SNHLY and CDR2 FYNNEI. The CDR3 covers 13 residues. The full variable domain, rest sourced from reference TRBV2 and TRBJ1-4, is EPEVTQTPSHQVTQMGQEVILRCVPISNHLYFYWYRQILGQKVEFLVSFYNNEISEKSEIFDDQFSVERPDGSNFTLKIRSTKLEDSAMYFCASTETTNEKLFFGSGTQLSVL.

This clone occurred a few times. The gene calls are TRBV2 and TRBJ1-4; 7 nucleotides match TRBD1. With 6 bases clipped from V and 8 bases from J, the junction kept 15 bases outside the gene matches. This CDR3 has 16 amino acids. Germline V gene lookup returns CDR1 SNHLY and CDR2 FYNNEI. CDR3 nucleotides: TGTGCCAGCAGGGAGAGGACAGGTGGTGAAGGAGAAAAACTGTTTTTT. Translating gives CASRERTGGEGEKLFF.

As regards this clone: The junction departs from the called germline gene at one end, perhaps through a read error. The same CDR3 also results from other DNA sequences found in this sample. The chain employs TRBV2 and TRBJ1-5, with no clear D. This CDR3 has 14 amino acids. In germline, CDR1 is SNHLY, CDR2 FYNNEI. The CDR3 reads CASHGGQRNQPHHF. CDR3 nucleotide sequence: TGTGCCAGTCACGGCGGGCAGCGCAATCAGCCCCATCATTTT.

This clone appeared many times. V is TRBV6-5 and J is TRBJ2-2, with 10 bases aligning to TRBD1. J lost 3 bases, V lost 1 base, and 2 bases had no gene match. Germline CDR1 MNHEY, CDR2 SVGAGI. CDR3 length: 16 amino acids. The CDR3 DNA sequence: TGTGCCAGCAGTTACTATGACAGGGGGCACACCGGGGAGCTGTTTTTT. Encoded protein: CASSYYDRGHTGELFF.